A single sample gave rise to the 15 T cell receptor beta chains below, sequenced in a study of T cell changes during pregnancy in multiple sclerosis. The protocol was immunoSEQ multiplex PCR, while the TCRdb copy is restricted to in-frame clones and leaves out a portion. This sample has over 40,000 clones, with approximately 90% found just once. Material: CD8+ T cells from peripheral blood mononuclear cells, obtained after pregnancy. The receptors were gathered from a female donor in good health, enrolled as a control in a pregnancy study.

The V gene is TRBV11-1, the J gene TRBJ2-7; D is undetermined. Germline V gene sequence: CDR1 SGHAT, CDR2 FQDESV (reference sequence). The V gene lost 1 base and the J gene lost 6 bases, with 13 bases spanning the gap. The CDR3 is 14 residues long. The CDR3 DNA reads TGTGCCAGCAGCTTAGAAGGAGACGAGGTCGAGCAGTACTTC. This encodes CASSLEGDEVEQYF.

This clone was seen only once. V usage is TRBV14 and J usage is TRBJ1-4; the D is unclear. The V end was cut by 0 bases, the J end by 10 bases, with 15 bases between. Germline CDR1 SGHDN, CDR2 FVKESK. The CDR3 contains 15 residues. DNA for the CDR3: TGTGCCAGCAGCCAAGAAAATAGCCCCCTGCGAAAACTGTTTTTT. Translation: CASSQENSPLRKLFF.

The chain recombines TRBV11-2 with TRBJ1-1; D uncertain. The CDR3 extends over 13 amino acids. In germline, CDR1 is SGHAT, CDR2 FQNNGV. With 5 bases removed from V and 10 bases from J, the gap between germline ends came to 17 bases. As DNA, the CDR3 is TGTGCCAGCAGCCCAGGCTCAGACGCGCGAGCTTTCTTT. Its protein product is CASSPGSDARAFF.

This clone has a single count. This chain uses TRBV6-6 with TRBJ1-1; D is ambiguous. The V gene's germline CDR1 is MNHNY and CDR2 SVGAGI (reference sequence). The CDR3 is 14 residues long. V lost 6 bases to trimming and J lost 1 base, with 12 bases between them. CDR3 protein: CASRDREPNTEAFF. The CDR3 DNA is TGTGCCAGCAGGGACCGGGAGCCGAACACTGAAGCTTTCTTT.

The rearrangement links TRBV10-1 to TRBJ2-7, with D perhaps matching TRBD2 (7 bases). V lost 9 bases and J 7 bases, leaving 19 bases between the germline ends. The CDR3 has 13 amino acids. Looked up from germline, CDR1 is WNHNN and CDR2 is SYGVQD (reference sequence). The CDR3 DNA is TGCGCCAGACGGGGGGCCGGATTAAAGGAGCAGTACTTC. Translating it yields CARRGAGLKEQYF.

The chain employs TRBV19 and TRBJ2-2, with TRBD2 matching over 9 bases. CDR3 size: 16 residues. Per germline, CDR1 LNHDA and CDR2 SQIVND (reference sequence). Losses at the gene ends were 3 bases for V and 7 bases for J; bases not matched to a gene: 9. The CDR3 sequence is CASSIGLAGRGGELFF. In DNA form, the CDR3 reads TGTGCCAGTAGTATCGGGCTAGCGGGGCGGGGCGGGGAGCTGTTTTTT.

The J gene is TRBJ2-3, the V gene TRBV4-3, with D tentatively TRBD2 (5 bases). There are 13 residues in the CDR3. Germline CDR1 reads LGHNA; CDR2 reads YSLEER. V dropped 4 bases and J dropped 3 bases, with 8 bases sitting between them. The CDR3 DNA reads TGCGCCAGCAGCCGGACTCCAACAGATACGCAGTATTTT. Translated: CASSRTPTDTQYF.

The chain uses TRBV27 and TRBJ1-2, with 8 nucleotides matching TRBD1. Germline trimming cut 5 bases from V and 5 bases from J; bases unmatched to any gene: 13. Germline CDR1 and CDR2: MNHEY and SMNVEV (reference sequence). The CDR3 totals 16 residues. This chain's CDR3 is CASSPHRDRIVYGYTF. The CDR3 bases are TGTGCCAGCAGTCCCCACCGGGACAGGATTGTTTATGGCTACACCTTC.

The V gene is TRBV5-1, the J gene TRBJ2-3, with no clear D. There are 15 residues in the CDR3. V gave up 4 bases and J gave up 3 bases, with 15 bases separating them. Germline lookup yields CDR1 SGHRS and CDR2 YFSETQ. The chain's CDR3 is CASSLFSSRTDTQYF. CDR3 nucleotide sequence: TGCGCCAGCAGCCTTTTCTCCTCTAGGACAGATACGCAGTATTTT.

The chain combines TRBV7-9 with TRBJ2-5; a possible D gene is TRBD2 (6 bases). This CDR3 has 15 amino acids. CDR1 is SEHNR and CDR2 is FQNEAQ in the germline V gene (reference sequence). Deletions cut 8 bases from V and 2 bases from J, with 18 bases between. Here the CDR3 DNA reads TGTGCCAGCTCCCCCCTCTTAGCGGCACAAGAGACCCAGTACTTC. Residues: CASSPLLAAQETQYF.

This clone was found once. The rearrangement joins TRBV4-3 to TRBJ2-1, with 8 bases aligning to TRBD1. Trimming cost V 0 bases and J 9 bases; bases outside gene matches: 13. The germline CDR1 and CDR2 sequences are LGHNA and YSLEER. The CDR3 runs to 17 residues. The CDR3 loop is CASSQDPQADRVGEQFF. The CDR3 bases are TGCGCCAGCAGCCAAGATCCCCAGGCGGACAGGGTCGGTGAGCAGTTCTTC.

The rearrangement joins TRBV4-1 to TRBJ2-2; D is perhaps TRBD1 (6 bases). V was pared by 2 bases and J by 1 base, with 8 bases between. The germline V gene encodes CDR1 MGHRA and CDR2 YSYEKL. The CDR3 spans 15 residues. The chain's CDR3 is CASSQRTENTGELFF. In DNA form, the CDR3 reads TGCGCCAGCAGCCAACGGACAGAGAACACCGGGGAGCTGTTTTTT.

The V and J genes are TRBV5-1 and TRBJ1-1, with D possibly being TRBD1 (5 bases). CDR3 length equals 15 residues. V gave up 0 bases and J gave up 6 bases, with 15 bases separating them. Germline V CDR1 and CDR2: SGHRS, YFSETQ. CDR3 loop: CASSLAASAGAEAFF. Written as DNA, the CDR3 is TGCGCCAGCAGCTTGGCGGCATCCGCGGGGGCTGAAGCTTTCTTT.

The chain joins TRBV11-3 to TRBJ1-3, with TRBD1 matching over 8 bases. This CDR3 region has 13 residues. Per germline, CDR1 SGHNT and CDR2 YENEEA. V lost 5 bases and J lost 8; bases outside the gene matches: 5. In DNA, the CDR3 is TGTGCCAGCAGCGCCGGGACAGGAGACACCATATATTTT. It translates to CASSAGTGDTIYF.

This chain links TRBV27 with TRBJ2-5; tentatively, D is TRBD2 (6 bases). V was cut by 5 bases and J by 2 bases, with 15 bases left in between. CDR3 length: 15 amino acids. Germline V gene data show CDR1 as MNHEY and CDR2 as SMNVEV (reference sequence). In nucleotides, the CDR3 is TGTGCCAGCAGTAATCTGAGGCGGGAACAAGAGACCCAGTACTTC. Its protein is CASSNLRREQETQYF.